This T cell receptor (beta chain) came from a study of human T cells and chemical hapten exposure. For the study at large: 0.01% DPC was applied to the upper back in patch tests, which were read at 6 days.

Time point noted: pre-sensitization, week 0. Treatment specified: therapeutic diphenylcyclopropenone sensitization with weekly scalp DPC. Total RNA was isolated from whole blood that had not been fractionated. Germline V gives CDR1 LNHDA, CDR2 SQIVND (reference sequence). Trimming cost V 7 bases and J 1 base, with 5 bases left between them. The CDR3 contains 12 residues. This clonotype was seen a few times. The library put unique molecular identifiers onto individual cDNA molecules. Via MiXCR, TCRdb re-called the RACE reads, giving one row per CDR3 protein. The data show about 90,000 distinct CDR3 sequences, around 7.9% seen once.

Sample: whole blood, taken in connection with sensitization to the hapten diphenylcyclopropenone (DPC). This TCR was sampled from a middle-aged man with alopecia areata. Some clones in this sample may be carry-over from other donors' samples. The chain carries TRBV19 and TRBJ1-5, with D hard to call. As DNA, the CDR3 is TGTGCCAGTACCAGGAGCAATCAGCCCCAGCATTTT. It codes for CASTRSNQPQHF.